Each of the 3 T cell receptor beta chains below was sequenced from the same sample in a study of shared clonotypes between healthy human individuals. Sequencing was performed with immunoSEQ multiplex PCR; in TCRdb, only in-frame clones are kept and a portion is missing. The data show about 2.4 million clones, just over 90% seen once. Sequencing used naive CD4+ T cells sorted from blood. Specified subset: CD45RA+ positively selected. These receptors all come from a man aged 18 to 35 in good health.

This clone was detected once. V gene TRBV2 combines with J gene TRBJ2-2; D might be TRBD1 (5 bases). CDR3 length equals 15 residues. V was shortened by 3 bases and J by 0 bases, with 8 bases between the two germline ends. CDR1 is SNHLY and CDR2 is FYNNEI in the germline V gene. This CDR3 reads CASSEGHPNTGELFF. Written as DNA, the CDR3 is TGTGCCAGCAGTGAGGGGCACCCGAACACCGGGGAGCTGTTTTTT.

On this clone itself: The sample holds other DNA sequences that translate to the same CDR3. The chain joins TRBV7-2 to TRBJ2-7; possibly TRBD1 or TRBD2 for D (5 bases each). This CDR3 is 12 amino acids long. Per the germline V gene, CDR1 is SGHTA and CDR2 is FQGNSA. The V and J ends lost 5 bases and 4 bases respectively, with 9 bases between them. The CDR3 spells CASSPGTYEQYF. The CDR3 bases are TGTGCCAGCAGCCCCGGGACGTACGAGCAGTACTTC.

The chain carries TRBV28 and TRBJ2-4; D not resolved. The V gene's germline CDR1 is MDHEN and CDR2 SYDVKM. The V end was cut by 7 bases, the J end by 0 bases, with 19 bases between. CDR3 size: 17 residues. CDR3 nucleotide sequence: TGTGCCAGCACCTCGCAGACGCTTAGTGTAGCCAAAAACATTCAGTACTTC. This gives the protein CASTSQTLSVAKNIQYF.